The T cell receptor (beta chain) under discussion was sequenced for a study of cytomegalovirus exposure and HLA in healthy donors. Findings and limits, study-wide: Listed as cytomegalovirus-associated were more than 150 TCR beta chains.

Comment on this clone: As yet, its antigen is unknown.

TCRdb's copy holds only in-frame clones and misses some; the assay was immunoSEQ multiplex PCR. Of 250,000 to 300,000 clones listed, about 86% were seen once; the top ten hold approximately 1%. V lost 7 bases, J lost 1 base, and 9 bases stayed unmatched. The CDR3 consists of 16 residues. Germline V gene sequence: CDR1 SNHLY, CDR2 FYNNEI. This chain links TRBV2 with TRBJ1-1, with TRBD1 identical over 10 bases. The TCR originated in a woman between 18 and 30 years old in good health and CMV-seronegative. The specimen sequenced was PBMCs. The CDR3 sequence is CASKTGGAFRNTEAFF. The DNA for the CDR3 is TGTGCCAGCAAGACAGGGGGCGCCTTTAGGAACACTGAAGCTTTCTTT.